Below are 4 T cell receptor beta chains sequenced from a single sample in a study of blood T cell repertoires in COVID-19. Assay: immunoSEQ multiplex PCR; the TCRdb copy retains only in-frame clones and omits some. Among under 200,000 clones, 87% were seen once, and the ten largest hold over 9%. The specimen was peripheral blood. These receptor sequences come from a woman in her seventies with COVID-19, enrolled during active disease.

The rearrangement uses TRBV5-1 and TRBJ2-3; TRBD1 aligns across 10 bases. The V and J ends lost 2 bases and 0 bases, in that order; junction bases with no gene match: 6. Germline loops: CDR1 SGHRS, CDR2 YFSETQ. The CDR3 has 17 amino acids. The CDR3 loop is CASSFGTGATSTDTQYF. The CDR3 DNA is TGCGCCAGCAGCTTTGGGACAGGGGCAACTAGCACAGATACGCAGTATTTT. Drawing the rest from reference TRBV5-1 and TRBJ2-3, the complete variable domain is KAGVTQTPRYLIKTRGQQVTLSCSPISGHRSVSWYQQTPGQGLQFLFEYFSETQRNKGNFPGRFSGRQFSNSRSEMNVSTLELGDSALYLCASSFGTGATSTDTQYFGPGTRLTVL.

The chain employs TRBV7-8 and TRBJ1-4; TRBD1 matches at 7 bases. The V gene end was trimmed by 5 bases and the J gene end by 7 bases; junction bases not matched to a gene: 10. Germline V gene lookup returns CDR1 SGHVS and CDR2 FQNEAQ. The CDR3 sequence is 15 residues long. Here the CDR3 DNA reads TGTGCCAGCAGCCAGACCCGGGACAGCCGTGAAAAACTGTTTTTT. This gives the protein CASSQTRDSREKLFF.

The chain is built from TRBV18 and TRBJ2-3; weak D call: TRBD1 (6 bases). This CDR3 has 16 residues. The V end lost 1 base, the J end lost 2 bases, and 13 bases lay between the germline ends. CDR1 and CDR2 from the germline V gene are KGHSH and LQKENI. The CDR3, as DNA: TGTGCCAGCTCACCACAGGGGACACGGGACACAGATACGCAGTATTTT. This sequence encodes CASSPQGTRDTDTQYF.

The chain couples TRBV5-1 to TRBJ2-5, with a weak D call TRBD2 (5 bases). CDR1 is SGHRS and CDR2 is YFSETQ in the germline V gene. Deletions cut 4 bases from V and 2 bases from J, with 9 bases between. The CDR3 spans 13 residues. CDR3: CASSIGLQETQYF. In nucleotides, the CDR3 is TGCGCCAGCAGCATCGGACTTCAAGAGACCCAGTACTTC.